Reported below is one T cell receptor beta chain. Its specificity is not known. The V gene's germline CDR1 is MNHEY and CDR2 SVGEGT. Trimming cost V 8 bases and J 1 base; bases outside gene matches: 6. This CDR3 has 15 amino acids. These data come from a study of T cell repertoires in cytomegalovirus infection. Overall study context: Public signatures in TCR beta pointed to CMV infection and matching HLA type.

MiXCR was run by TCRdb on the reads, yielding one entry per CDR3 protein. The top ten hold about 66% of the sample, which has tens of thousands of distinct CDR3 sequences, around 20% seen once. The gene calls are TRBV6-2 or TRBV6-3 and TRBJ2-2; 8 positions agree with TRBD1. The receptor was isolated from a human donor in good health (CMV status not recorded). Some clones in this sample may be carry-over from other donors' samples. Source: CD8+ T cells from cultured PBMCs, taken from culture after CMV antigen stimulation. Here the CDR3 reads CASDRGPLNTGELFF. CDR3 DNA sequence: TGTGCCAGCGACAGGGGCCCTCTGAACACCGGGGAGCTGTTTTTT.